One and the same sample provided the 10 T cell receptor beta chains below, sequenced in a study of CD8 T cells in ankylosing spondylitis. TCRdb reanalysed the 5' RACE reads using MiXCR and keeps one entry per CDR3 protein. The profile shows roughly 130,000 distinct CDR3 sequences, roughly an eighth of them singletons. Sequencing used blood, either unsorted or a sorted T cell fraction (not recorded which). The receptors stem from a female donor with ankylosing spondylitis or in good health (not recorded which).

The V and J genes are TRBV27 and TRBJ1-2, with D perhaps TRBD1 (5 bases). Germline V gene lookup returns CDR1 MNHEY and CDR2 SMNVEV (reference sequence). V lost 6 bases and J 3 bases, leaving 17 bases between the germline ends. This CDR3 is 15 amino acids long. In DNA form, the CDR3 reads TGTGCCAGCAGACGGGACGTCCGAACCCACTATGGCTACACCTTC. Protein sequence: CASRRDVRTHYGYTF.

This clonotype was seen at least ten times. This sequence joins TRBV7-6 and TRBJ2-5, with D perhaps TRBD1 (5 bases). Germline CDR1 reads SGHVS; CDR2 reads FNYEAQ. With 5 bases removed from V and 5 bases from J, the gap between germline ends came to 27 bases. This CDR3 comprises 18 residues. The CDR3 DNA follows: TGTGCCAGCAGCGCAAACTTCAGGGATAAAGGCACATGGGAGACCCAGTACTTC. Protein sequence: CASSANFRDKGTWETQYF.

This clonotype was seen a handful of times. The chain combines TRBV5-1 with TRBJ1-4; no definite D call. V gave up 2 bases and J gave up 4 bases, with 9 bases separating them. Germline CDR1 is SGHRS and CDR2 is YFSETQ. The CDR3 is made up of 14 amino acids. The CDR3 DNA sequence: TGCGCCAGCAGCTTTGGGCGGATTAATGAAAAACTGTTTTTT. It is translated as CASSFGRINEKLFF.

The table lists this clonotype with many counts. This chain uses TRBV29-1 with TRBJ2-7; D uncertain. V was clipped by 6 bases and J by 2 bases, with 11 bases between them. Germline V gene lookup returns CDR1 SQVTM and CDR2 ANQGSEA. The CDR3 is 12 residues long. As DNA, the CDR3 is TGCAGCGTGCTCCGAGGTACCTACGAGCAGTACTTC. Translation: CSVLRGTYEQYF.

This chain joins TRBV5-1 and TRBJ1-1; D is possibly TRBD1 (6 bases). CDR3 length: 14 residues. CDR1 SGHRS and CDR2 YFSETQ come from the germline V gene. V was cut by 5 bases and J by 4 bases, with 15 bases left in between. DNA for the CDR3: TGCGCCAGCAGTAGGGGGGATTTCGGCACTGAAGCTTTCTTT. Its translation is CASSRGDFGTEAFF.

In this sample, this clonotype turned up a few times. The gene calls are TRBV30 and TRBJ2-7, with D perhaps TRBD2 (5 bases). Germline lookup yields CDR1 GTSNPN and CDR2 SVGIG (reference sequence). V shed 4 bases and J shed 2 bases, with 9 bases lying between them. This CDR3 region has 12 residues. The CDR3 reads CAWTSGAYEQYF. CDR3 nucleotides: TGTGCCTGGACCAGCGGAGCCTACGAGCAGTACTTC. Full variable domain (missing parts from reference TRBV30 and TRBJ2-7): SQTIHQWPATLVQPVGSPLSLECTVEGTSNPNLYWYRQAAGRGLQLLFYSVGIGQISSEVPQNLSASRPQDRQFILSSKKLLLSDSGFYLCAWTSGAYEQYFGPGTRLTVT.

The chain couples TRBV11-2 to TRBJ2-3, with 8 bases identical to TRBD2. The length of the CDR3 is 20 residues. The germline CDR1 and CDR2 sequences are SGHAT and FQNNGV. The ends lost 2 bases at V and 0 bases at J; junction bases unmatched: 16. The CDR3 DNA reads TGTGCCAGCAGCTTAAAGGTTCGAGCGGGAGTCACCTCTAGCACAGATACGCAGTATTTT. It encodes CASSLKVRAGVTSSTDTQYF.

This clonotype was seen ten or more times. The chain recombines TRBV20-1 with TRBJ1-1, with D hard to call. V lost 0 bases, J lost 0 bases, and 8 bases lay in between. In germline, CDR1 is DFQATT, CDR2 SNEGSKA (reference sequence). This CDR3 has 14 amino acids. CDR3 DNA sequence: TGCAGTGCTAGAGATCCGGGTTTGAACACTGAAGCTTTCTTT. Amino acids: CSARDPGLNTEAFF.

This clonotype has more than one count but fewer than ten. This rearrangement joins TRBV18 to TRBJ1-6, with D possibly TRBD1 on 5 matching bases. CDR1 and CDR2 (germline): KGHSH, LQKENI. The ends were cut back, 2 bases at V and 4 bases at J, with 9 bases in the middle. The CDR3 totals 15 residues. The CDR3 nucleotides read TGTGCCAGCTCACCATCAGGGTTATATAATTCACCCCTCCACTTT. Translated, it gives CASSPSGLYNSPLHF.

There are a few counts of this clonotype. V and J are TRBV21-1 and TRBJ2-7. TRBV21-1 is flagged as a pseudogene. The CDR3 has 14 amino acids. The CDR3 DNA follows: TGTGCCAGCAGCGCAATCAGGACGCTCTACGAGCAGTACTTC. The encoded protein is CASSAIRTLYEQYF.